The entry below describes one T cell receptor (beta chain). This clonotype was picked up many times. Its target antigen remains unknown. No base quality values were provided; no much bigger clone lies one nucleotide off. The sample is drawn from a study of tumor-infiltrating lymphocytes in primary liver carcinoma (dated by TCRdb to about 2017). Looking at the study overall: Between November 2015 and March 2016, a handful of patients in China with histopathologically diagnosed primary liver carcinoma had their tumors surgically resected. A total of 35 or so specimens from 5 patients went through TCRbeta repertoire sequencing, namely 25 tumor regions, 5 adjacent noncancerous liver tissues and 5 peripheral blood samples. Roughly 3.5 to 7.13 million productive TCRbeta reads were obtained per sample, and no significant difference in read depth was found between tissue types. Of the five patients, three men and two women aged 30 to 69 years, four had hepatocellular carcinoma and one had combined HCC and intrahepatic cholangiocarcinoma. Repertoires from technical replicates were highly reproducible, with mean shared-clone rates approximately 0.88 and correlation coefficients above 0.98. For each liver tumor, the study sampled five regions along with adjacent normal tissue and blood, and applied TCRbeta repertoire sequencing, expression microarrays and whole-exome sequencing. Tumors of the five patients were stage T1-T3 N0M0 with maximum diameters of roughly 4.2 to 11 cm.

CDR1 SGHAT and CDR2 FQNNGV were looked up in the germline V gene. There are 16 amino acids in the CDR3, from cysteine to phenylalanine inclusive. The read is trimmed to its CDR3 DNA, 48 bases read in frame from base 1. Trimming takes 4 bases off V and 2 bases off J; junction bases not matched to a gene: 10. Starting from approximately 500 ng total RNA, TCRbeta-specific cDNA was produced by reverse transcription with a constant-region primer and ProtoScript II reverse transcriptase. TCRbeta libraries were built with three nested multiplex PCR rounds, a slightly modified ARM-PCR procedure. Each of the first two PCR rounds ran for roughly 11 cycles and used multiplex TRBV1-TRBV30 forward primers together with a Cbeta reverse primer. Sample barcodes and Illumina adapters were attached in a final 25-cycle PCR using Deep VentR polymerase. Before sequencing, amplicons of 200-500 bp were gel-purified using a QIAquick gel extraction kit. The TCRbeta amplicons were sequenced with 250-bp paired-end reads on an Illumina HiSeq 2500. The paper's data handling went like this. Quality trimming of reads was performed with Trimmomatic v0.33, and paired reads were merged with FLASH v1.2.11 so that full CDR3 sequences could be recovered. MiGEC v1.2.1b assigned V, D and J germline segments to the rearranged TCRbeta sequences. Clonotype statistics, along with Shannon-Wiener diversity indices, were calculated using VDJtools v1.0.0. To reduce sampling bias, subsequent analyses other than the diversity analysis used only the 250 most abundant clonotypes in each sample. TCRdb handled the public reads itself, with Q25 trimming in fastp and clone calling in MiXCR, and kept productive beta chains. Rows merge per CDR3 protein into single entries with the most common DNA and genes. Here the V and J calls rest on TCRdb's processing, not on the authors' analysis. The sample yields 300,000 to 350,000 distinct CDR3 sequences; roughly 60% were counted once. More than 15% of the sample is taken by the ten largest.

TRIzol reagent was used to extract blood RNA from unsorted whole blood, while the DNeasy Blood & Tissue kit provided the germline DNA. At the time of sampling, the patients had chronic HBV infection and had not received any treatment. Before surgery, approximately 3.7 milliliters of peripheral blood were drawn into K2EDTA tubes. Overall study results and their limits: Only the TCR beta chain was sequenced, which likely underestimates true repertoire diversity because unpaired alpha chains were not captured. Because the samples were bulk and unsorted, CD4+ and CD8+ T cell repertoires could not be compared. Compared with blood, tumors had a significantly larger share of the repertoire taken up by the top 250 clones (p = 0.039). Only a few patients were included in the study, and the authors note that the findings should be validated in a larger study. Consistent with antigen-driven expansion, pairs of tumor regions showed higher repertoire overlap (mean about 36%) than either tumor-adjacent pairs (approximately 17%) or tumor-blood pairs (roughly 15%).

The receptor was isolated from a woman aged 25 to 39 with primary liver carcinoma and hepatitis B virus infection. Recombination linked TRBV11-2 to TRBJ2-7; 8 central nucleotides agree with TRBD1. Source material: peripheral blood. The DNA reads TGTGCCAGCAGCTCCGGGTGGGGACAGGTGACCTACGAGCAGTACTTC. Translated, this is CASSSGWGQVTYEQYF.